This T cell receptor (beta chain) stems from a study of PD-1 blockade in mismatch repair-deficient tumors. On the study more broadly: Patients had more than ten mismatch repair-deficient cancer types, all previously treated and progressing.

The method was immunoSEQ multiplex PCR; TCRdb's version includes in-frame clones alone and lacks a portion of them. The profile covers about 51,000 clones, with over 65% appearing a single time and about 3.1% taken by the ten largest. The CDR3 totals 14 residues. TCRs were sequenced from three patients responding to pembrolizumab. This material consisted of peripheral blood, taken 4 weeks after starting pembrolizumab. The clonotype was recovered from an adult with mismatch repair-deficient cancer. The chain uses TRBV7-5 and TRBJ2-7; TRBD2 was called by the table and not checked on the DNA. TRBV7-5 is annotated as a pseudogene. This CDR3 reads CARSISGTNYEQYF. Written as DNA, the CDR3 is TGTGCCAGAAGCATAAGCGGGACCAACTACGAGCAGTACTTC.